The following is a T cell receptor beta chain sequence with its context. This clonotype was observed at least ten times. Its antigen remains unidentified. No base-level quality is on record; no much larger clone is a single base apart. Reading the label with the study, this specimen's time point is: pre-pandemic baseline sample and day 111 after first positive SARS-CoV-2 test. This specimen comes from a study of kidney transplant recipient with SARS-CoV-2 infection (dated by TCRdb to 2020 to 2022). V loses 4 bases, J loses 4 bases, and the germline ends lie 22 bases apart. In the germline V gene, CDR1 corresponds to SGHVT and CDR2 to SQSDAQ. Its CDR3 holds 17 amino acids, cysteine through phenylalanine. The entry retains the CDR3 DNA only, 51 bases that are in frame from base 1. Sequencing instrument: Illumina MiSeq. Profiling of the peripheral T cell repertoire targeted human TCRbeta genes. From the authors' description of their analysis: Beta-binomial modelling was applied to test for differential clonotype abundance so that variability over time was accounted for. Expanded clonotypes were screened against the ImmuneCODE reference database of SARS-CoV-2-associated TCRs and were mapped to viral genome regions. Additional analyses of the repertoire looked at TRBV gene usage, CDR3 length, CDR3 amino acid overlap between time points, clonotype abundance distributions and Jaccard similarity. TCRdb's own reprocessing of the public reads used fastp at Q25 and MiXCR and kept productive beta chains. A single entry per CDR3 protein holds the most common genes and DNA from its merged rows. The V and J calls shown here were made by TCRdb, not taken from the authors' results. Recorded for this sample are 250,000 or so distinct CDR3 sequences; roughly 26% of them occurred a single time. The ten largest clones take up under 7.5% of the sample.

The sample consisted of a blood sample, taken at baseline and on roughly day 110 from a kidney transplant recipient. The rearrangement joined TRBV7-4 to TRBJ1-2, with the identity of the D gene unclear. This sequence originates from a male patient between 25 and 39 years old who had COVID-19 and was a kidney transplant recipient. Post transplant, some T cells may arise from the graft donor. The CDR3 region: CASSWYGSARKTYGYTF. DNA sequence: TGTGCCAGCAGCTGGTACGGTTCAGCTCGAAAGACCTATGGCTACACCTTC.